This TCR beta chain came from a study of persistence of HIV-infected CD4 T cells. The libraries were made with immunoSEQ version 4 in survey mode. The repertoire was sequenced with immunoSEQ multiplex PCR; TCRdb's copy has only in-frame clones and lacks some. The sample gives about 39,000 clones, over 75% of which show up once; 4.5% to 6% is in the top ten. The stimulus was an HIV-1 Gag 15-mer peptide pool, roughly 1 ug/peptide/mL. CD40L-negative CD69-negative CD45RO-high memory CD4+ T cells were sorted as populations depleted of antigen-responding cells. The CDR3 loop spans 18 amino acids. Germline V lookup: CDR1 MNHEY, CDR2 SMNVEV (reference sequence). The V segment lost 8 bases and the J segment 3 bases; nucleotides outside the gene matches: 16. A word on this clone: Its specificity is unknown.

The source was cultured CD4+ T cells from PBMCs, collected from a patient who received antiretroviral therapy. The TCR sequence derives from an adult with HIV. The donor label of this sample is uncertain. This chain connects TRBV27 to TRBJ1-6, with 7 bases identical to TRBD1. This CDR3 reads CASHTRQGVSDYNSPLHF. The CDR3 region has the DNA TGTGCCAGCCATACTCGACAGGGCGTCTCAGACTATAATTCACCCCTCCACTTT.